These 15 T cell receptor beta chains originate from one sample sequenced in a study of T cells in Graves' hyperthyroidism and ophthalmopathy. TCR beta CDR3 regions were amplified from RNA transcripts. TCR CDR3 regions were first amplified by RT-PCR with HTBI primers. TCRdb ran MiXCR on the multiplex PCR reads and lists one entry per CDR3 protein. Among roughly 280,000 distinct CDR3 sequences listed, about a sixth were seen once. Sequencing used blood. The receptors were gathered from a woman in her sixties or seventies with Graves' ophthalmopathy.

In this sample, this clonotype turned up a few times. The V and J genes are TRBV19 and TRBJ2-5; no clear D gene. The V and J ends lost 4 bases and 0 bases respectively, with 12 bases between them. This CDR3 region has 15 residues. CDR1 is LNHDA, CDR2 SQIVND, per germline (reference sequence). This chain's CDR3 is CASSTSPSYQETQYF. As DNA, the CDR3 is TGTGCCAGTAGTACGAGCCCAAGCTACCAAGAGACCCAGTACTTC.

This clonotype was counted ten times or more. The chain is built from TRBV7-2 and TRBJ1-1; D may be TRBD1 (5 bases). The germline gives CDR1 SGHTA, CDR2 FQGNSA. Trimming stripped 3 bases from V and 2 bases from J, with 16 bases between. The CDR3 has 16 residues. This CDR3 reads CASSLYGAGLNTEAFF. In DNA, the CDR3 is TGTGCCAGCAGCTTGTACGGGGCGGGACTAAACACTGAAGCTTTCTTT.

This clonotype came up a few times. V gene TRBV10-2 combines with J gene TRBJ1-1; D is unresolved. Germline lookup yields CDR1 WSHSY and CDR2 SAAADI. The V and J ends lost 8 bases and 1 base respectively, with 11 bases between them. The CDR3 spans 13 residues. Here the CDR3 DNA reads TGCGCCAGCGCCGACGGGTCGAACACTGAAGCTTTCTTT. Translation gives CASADGSNTEAFF.

The chain combines TRBV2 with TRBJ1-4; D remains unclear. With 6 bases removed from V and 8 bases from J, the gap between germline ends came to 10 bases. Germline V gene data show CDR1 as SNHLY and CDR2 as FYNNEI. The CDR3 runs to 12 residues. The CDR3 DNA reads as TGTGCCAGCAGCTTCGACCACGAAAAACTGTTTTTT. This translates into CASSFDHEKLFF. The full variable domain, with the rest looked up from reference TRBV2 and TRBJ1-4, is EPEVTQTPSHQVTQMGQEVILRCVPISNHLYFYWYRQILGQKVEFLVSFYNNEISEKSEIFDDQFSVERPDGSNFTLKIRSTKLEDSAMYFCASSFDHEKLFFGSGTQLSVL.

This clonotype turned up a few times. The rearrangement links TRBV4-1 to TRBJ2-1, with 9 bases aligning to TRBD1. The CDR3 is 17 amino acids. Germline V gene sequence: CDR1 MGHRA, CDR2 YSYEKL. V shed 0 bases, J shed 8 bases, and the junction held 11 bases outside the gene matches. This CDR3 reads CASSQDPTGQGVDEQFF. CDR3 nucleotide sequence: TGCGCCAGCAGCCAAGACCCAACGGGACAGGGTGTCGATGAGCAGTTCTTC.

This clonotype was observed at least ten times. The chain links TRBV19 to TRBJ1-5; a possible D gene is TRBD1 (6 bases). Germline-derived CDR1 and CDR2 are LNHDA and SQIVND (reference sequence). The CDR3 covers 18 residues. The V gene lost 4 bases and the J gene lost 2 bases, with 21 bases spanning the gap. The CDR3 DNA reads TGTGCCAGTAGTACAGGGGAGAATCGGAATATGCGCAATCAGCCCCAGCATTTT. This encodes CASSTGENRNMRNQPQHF.

The chain links TRBV5-1 to TRBJ2-5; D gene ambiguous. The germline CDR1 and CDR2 sequences are SGHRS and YFSETQ. V lost 2 bases, J lost 5 bases, and 7 bases lay in between. The CDR3 is 12 amino acids. The DNA for the CDR3 is TGCGCCAGCAGCTTTGGTCAGGAGACCCAGTACTTC. It translates to CASSFGQETQYF. The full variable domain, with the rest looked up from reference TRBV5-1 and TRBJ2-5, is KAGVTQTPRYLIKTRGQQVTLSCSPISGHRSVSWYQQTPGQGLQFLFEYFSETQRNKGNFPGRFSGRQFSNSRSEMNVSTLELGDSALYLCASSFGQETQYFGPGTRLLVL.

This clonotype was picked up many times. The V gene is TRBV11-2, the J gene TRBJ1-2; tentatively, D is TRBD1 (5 bases). CDR1 is SGHAT and CDR2 is FQNNGV in the germline V gene. Deletions cut 0 bases from V and 8 bases from J, with 13 bases between. This CDR3 contains 14 residues. CDR3 bases: TGTGCCAGCAGCTTAGAAAAGGGCGGGACGGGCTACACCTTC. Translated: CASSLEKGGTGYTF.

This clonotype was seen ten or more times. The chain recombines TRBV3-1 with TRBJ2-1; 8 positions agree with TRBD2. Germline CDR1 reads LGHDT; CDR2 reads YNNKEL (reference sequence). The ends lost 2 bases at V and 9 bases at J; junction bases unmatched: 6. The CDR3 runs 14 residues. Here the CDR3 DNA reads TGTGCCAGCAGCCAAAACGGGGGGGGGACTGAGCAGTTCTTC. This gives the protein CASSQNGGGTEQFF.

This chain links TRBV20-1 with TRBJ2-1; 7 bases map to TRBD2. V lost 0 bases to trimming and J lost 0 bases; unmatched junction nucleotides: 14. The CDR3 spans 19 residues. Germline CDR1 DFQATT, CDR2 SNEGSKA (reference sequence). Written as DNA, the CDR3 is TGCAGTGCTAGAGATCATCGGCGGGCTAGCGGAAGCTCCTACAATGAGCAGTTCTTC. Translation gives CSARDHRRASGSSYNEQFF.

The chain is built from TRBV24-1 and TRBJ2-5; 10 bases match TRBD2. There are 14 residues in the CDR3. The V and J ends lost 4 bases and 3 bases, in that order; junction bases with no gene match: 1. CDR1 is KGHDR, CDR2 SFDVKD, per germline. Here the CDR3 reads CATSDSGREETQYF. CDR3 DNA sequence: TGTGCCACCAGTGACAGCGGGAGGGAAGAGACCCAGTACTTC.

The V call is TRBV7-9, the J call TRBJ2-3; the D gene is possibly TRBD1 (5 bases). The CDR3 contains 15 residues. V was clipped by 5 bases and J by 4 bases, with 16 bases between them. The germline V gene encodes CDR1 SEHNR and CDR2 FQNEAQ (reference sequence). The CDR3 sequence is CASSQGIGRSDTQYF. The DNA for the CDR3 is TGTGCCAGCAGCCAGGGTATCGGTCGATCAGATACGCAGTATTTT.

This clonotype appeared a single time. This chain links TRBV5-1 with TRBJ1-2; TRBD1 agrees at 8 bases. CDR1 and CDR2 (germline): SGHRS, YFSETQ. The CDR3 is made up of 17 amino acids. The junction had 14 bases not matched to a gene; V was cut back by 4 bases and J by 3 bases. CDR3 residues: CASSRDPGGAWDYGYTF. DNA for the CDR3: TGCGCCAGCAGCCGAGACCCAGGGGGCGCTTGGGACTATGGCTACACCTTC. Drawing the rest from reference TRBV5-1 and TRBJ1-2, the complete variable domain is KAGVTQTPRYLIKTRGQQVTLSCSPISGHRSVSWYQQTPGQGLQFLFEYFSETQRNKGNFPGRFSGRQFSNSRSEMNVSTLELGDSALYLCASSRDPGGAWDYGYTFGSGTRLTVV.

This chain joins TRBV5-5 and TRBJ2-2; TRBD1 agrees at 11 bases. From germline, CDR1 is SGHKS and CDR2 YYEKEE (reference sequence). The CDR3 runs to 16 residues. The junction had 5 bases not matched to a gene; V was cut back by 5 bases and J by 2 bases. The CDR3 sequence: CASRNRTGGNTGELFF. The CDR3 DNA sequence: TGTGCCAGCAGAAACCGGACAGGGGGCAACACCGGGGAGCTGTTTTTT.

The chain joins TRBV11-2 to TRBJ1-1; weak D call: TRBD1 (6 bases). The CDR3 sequence is 13 residues long. CDR1 is SGHAT, CDR2 FQNNGV, per germline. V lost 8 bases and J 7 bases, leaving 17 bases between the germline ends. CDR3 in amino acids: CASSPPGQLEAFF. CDR3 DNA: TGTGCCAGCTCCCCTCCCGGACAGCTTGAAGCTTTCTTT.